This T cell receptor beta chain was recovered during a study of shared clonotypes between healthy human individuals. Background on the study: Serving as donors were two women and a few men, whose ages spanned 18 to 49.

Each of the donors was a healthy adult who was HIV-negative and had not had a recent acute infection or vaccination. Trimming cost V 4 bases and J 5 bases, with 15 bases left between them. CDR1 and CDR2 (germline): SGHNT, YYREEE (reference sequence). The CDR3 is 15 residues long. The study, taken as a whole, reports: Sampling covered blood only; tissue repertoires likely differ. It was anticipated that sequencing depth would influence how many clonotypes donors shared.

Clones were read by immunoSEQ multiplex PCR, and TCRdb kept only the in-frame ones, dropping some. The sample records about half a million clones, approximately 78% being singletons. Note on this clone: Its antigen remains unknown.

Sequencing input: PBMCs. The clonotype originates from a woman aged 40 to 55 in good health. Some clones in this sample may be carry-over from other donors' samples. The chain links TRBV5-4 to TRBJ2-2; the D is unclear. CDR3 residues: CASSVVQQTTGELFF. CDR3 nucleotides: TGTGCCAGCAGCGTAGTTCAACAGACTACCGGGGAGCTGTTTTTT.